This entry features one T cell receptor beta chain sequence. This entry comes from a study of OX40 agonist ivuxolimab in advanced cancers. The protocol was immunoSEQ multiplex PCR, while the TCRdb copy is restricted to in-frame clones and leaves out a portion. The data contain around 100,000 clones, 85% to 95% of them seen just once; the ten biggest clones take up 0.2% to 0.3%. Trimming removed 3 bases from V and 1 base from J, with 10 bases in between. Germline V gene sequence: CDR1 LGHNA, CDR2 YSLEER. There are 15 residues in the CDR3. The chain joins TRBV4-3 to TRBJ2-1; maybe TRBD2 (5 bases). Source: CD4+ or CD8+ T cells sorted from blood, taken in a trial of the OX40 agonist ivuxolimab. This clonotype was obtained from an adult with an advanced solid tumor such as melanoma, head and neck, liver or kidney cancer. In nucleotides, the CDR3 is TGCGCCAGCAGCCATATTCGAGGGTCCTACAATGAGCAGTTCTTC. Protein product: CASSHIRGSYNEQFF.